This TCR beta chain was captured by sequencing in a study of PD-L1 blockade in urothelial cancer. On the study more broadly: Between 0 and 3 prior chemotherapy regimens had been given to patients. Blood-derived samples held a median approximately 140,000 T cells. Blood was tested 3 weeks (second dose) and 6 weeks into treatment.

CDR3 length: 17 residues. This sample's time point: pretreatment peripheral blood. Method: immunoSEQ multiplex PCR; TCRdb's copy keeps in-frame clones and lacks some. Of about 47,000 clones listed, 80% were seen once; the top ten hold 15% to 20%. Source: PBMCs, taken around atezolizumab (anti-PD-L1) treatment. This TCR came from a man aged 55-75 years with urothelial cancer. The chain uses TRBV12-1 and TRBJ2-1; TRBD2, as called in the table, went unchecked against the DNA. TRBV12-1 is assigned pseudogene status. CDR3 protein: CASSGVGLAGTSNEQFF. The CDR3 coding sequence is TGTGCCAGCAGCGGCGTCGGACTAGCGGGAACCTCCAATGAGCAGTTCTTC.